Detailed here is one T cell receptor (beta chain). The data were obtained in a study of blood T cell repertoires in COVID-19. Study details: Both acute and convalescent COVID-19 samples were obtained from the United States, Italy and Spain.

Original processing notes: Amplifying reference gene primers gave estimates of nucleated cell counts. Data came from immunoSEQ multiplex PCR; TCRdb stores just in-frame clones and leaves some out. For V, J and clone size, that table is used; D and trimming come from the DNA. This table has 150,000 to 200,000 clones, roughly 89% appearing once. Germline CDR1 SNHLY, CDR2 FYNNEI. Trimming took off 1 base at V and 0 bases at J, with 10 bases between the two ends. The CDR3 is 16 residues long. Patients of the Seattle cohort, enrolled during active infection, were followed longitudinally. This receptor was taken from a woman aged 70-85 years with COVID-19, enrolled during active disease. What was sequenced was peripheral blood. The chain couples TRBV2 to TRBJ1-3; D is perhaps TRBD1 (6 bases). The chain's CDR3 is CASSEVRTDSGNTIYF. DNA of the CDR3: TGTGCCAGCAGTGAAGTTAGGACAGACTCTGGAAACACCATATATTTT.